Listed here is a single T cell receptor beta chain. This sample was included in a study of blood T cell repertoires in COVID-19. On the study more broadly: Acute and convalescent COVID-19 samples came from the United States, Italy and Spain. PBMCs, B-cell-depleted T cells, or T cells provided the cDNA or gDNA that made up the material.

Germline V CDR1 and CDR2: LGHNA, YSLEER. The CDR3 is made up of 16 amino acids. Between the trimmed V and J ends, which lost 0 bases and 7 bases, there was a span of 15 bases. In the source study's methods: Reference gene primer amplification gave estimated nucleated cell counts. TCRdb's table, derived via immunoSEQ multiplex PCR, lists solely in-frame clones and lacks some. That table furnishes V, J and clone size, whereas the DNA furnished D and trimming. The sample shows about 42,000 clones, about 89% of them seen only once. The V call is TRBV4-3, the J call TRBJ1-4, with D tentatively TRBD1 (5 bases). Sequenced: peripheral blood. This TCR was sampled from a human donor in a cohort sampled during active COVID-19. The CDR3 is CASSQDRGGEGEKLFF. The CDR3 region has the DNA TGCGCCAGCAGCCAAGATCGGGGGGGAGAGGGTGAAAAACTGTTTTTT.